These 12 T cell receptor beta chains came from one sample sequenced in a study of cytomegalovirus exposure and HLA in healthy donors. Assay used: immunoSEQ multiplex PCR; TCRdb lists only in-frame clones, some missing. The sample contains over 120,000 clones, about 87% of which appear only once. What was sequenced was PBMCs. These receptors came from a man between 18 and 35 years old in good health and CMV-seropositive.

This clone has only a few counts. The chain combines TRBV6-1 with TRBJ1-1; a weak D match, TRBD1 (5 bases). Trimming shortened V by 4 bases and J by 4 bases, and 13 bases separated the two germline ends. This CDR3 has 14 amino acids. Looked up from germline, CDR1 is MNHNS and CDR2 is SASEGT. In nucleotides, the CDR3 is TGTGCCAGCAGTGGTGGTAGGGGCGGCACTGAAGCTTTCTTT. It is translated as CASSGGRGGTEAFF.

The rearrangement joins TRBV6-1 to TRBJ2-1, with 9 nucleotides matching TRBD1. V lost 10 bases and J lost 10; bases outside the gene matches: 17. From germline, CDR1 is MNHNS and CDR2 SASEGT. CDR3 length equals 15 residues. The CDR3 DNA sequence: TGTGCCACCGGCCACCGGGACAGGGATTCAAACGAGCAGTTCTTC. It translates to CATGHRDRDSNEQFF.

This clone has more than one count but fewer than ten. The chain has TRBV4-1 and TRBJ1-5; TRBD1 aligns across 10 bases. V lost 4 bases and J lost 4; bases outside the gene matches: 4. This CDR3 contains 15 residues. Germline assignment: CDR1 MGHRA and CDR2 YSYEKL. CDR3 DNA: TGCGCCAGCAGCCCGGGACAGGGGCTGAATCAGCCCCAGCATTTT. Protein product: CASSPGQGLNQPQHF.

This clone was observed once. The chain carries TRBV4-2 and TRBJ2-1; TRBD2 might be the D (5 bases). This CDR3 spans 15 amino acids. The germline CDR1 and CDR2 sequences are LGHNA and YNFKEQ. V was clipped by 4 bases and J by 3 bases, with 13 bases between them. CDR3: CASSLAQGSYNEQFF. The CDR3 nucleotides are TGTGCCAGCAGCCTAGCGCAAGGTAGCTACAATGAGCAGTTCTTC.

The chain combines TRBV2 with TRBJ1-2; the match to TRBD1 covers 10 bases. The ends lost 7 bases at V and 6 bases at J; junction bases unmatched: 5. The CDR3 loop spans 13 amino acids. Germline CDR1 and CDR2: SNHLY and FYNNEI. CDR3 loop: CASTTTGGDGYTF. In nucleotides, the CDR3 is TGTGCCAGCACCACGACAGGGGGCGATGGCTACACCTTC.

Relative to its sample, this clone is medium-sized. The rearrangement joins TRBV11-2 to TRBJ1-3; no reliable D call. CDR1 and CDR2 (germline): SGHAT, FQNNGV. This CDR3 comprises 16 residues. The ends were cut back, 1 base at V and 0 bases at J, with 10 bases in the middle. CDR3 bases: TGTGCCAGCAGCTTAGGGGTGAGGGTCTCTGGAAACACCATATATTTT. Its protein product is CASSLGVRVSGNTIYF.

The V call is TRBV28, the J call TRBJ1-3; D gene unclear. The CDR3 contains 14 residues. V was shortened by 4 bases and J by 4 bases, with 11 bases between the two germline ends. In germline, CDR1 is MDHEN, CDR2 SYDVKM. Here the CDR3 reads CASSSARIGNTIYF. In DNA form, the CDR3 reads TGTGCCAGCAGTTCCGCGCGGATCGGAAACACCATATATTTT.

The chain couples TRBV4-1 to TRBJ2-6; 9 nucleotides match TRBD2. CDR3 size: 17 residues. With V trimmed by 3 bases and J by 1 base, 4 bases remained unmatched. CDR1 MGHRA and CDR2 YSYEKL come from the germline V gene. The CDR3 sequence: CASSHGGRGSGANVLTF. The CDR3 bases are TGCGCCAGCAGCCATGGCGGGAGGGGTTCTGGGGCCAACGTCCTGACTTTC.

The V and J genes are TRBV5-6 and TRBJ2-1; 9 nucleotides align to TRBD2. The V segment lost 0 bases and the J segment 5 bases; nucleotides outside the gene matches: 3. This CDR3 is built from 15 residues. The V gene's germline CDR1 is SGHDT and CDR2 YYEEEE. CDR3 protein: CASSLGGRAHNEQFF. As DNA, the CDR3 is TGTGCCAGCAGCTTGGGCGGGAGGGCCCACAATGAGCAGTTCTTC.

This chain joins TRBV6-4 and TRBJ2-2, with 7 positions matching TRBD1. Germline CDR1 is MRHNA and CDR2 is SNTAGT. J gave up 4 bases and V 6 bases, and 2 bases lay outside the gene matches. CDR3 size: 13 residues. CDR3 sequence reads: CASRTGATGELFF. The DNA for the CDR3 is TGTGCCAGCAGAACAGGGGCCACCGGGGAGCTGTTTTTT.

The chain joins TRBV15 to TRBJ2-2, with a possible D match to TRBD1 (6 bases). Trimming shortened V by 0 bases and J by 1 base, and 12 bases separated the two germline ends. Germline V gene data show CDR1 as LNHNV and CDR2 as YYDKDF (reference sequence). The CDR3 loop spans 17 amino acids. The CDR3 protein is CATSRDITTGNTGELFF. The CDR3 coding sequence is TGTGCCACCAGCAGAGATATTACGACAGGGAACACCGGGGAGCTGTTTTTT. The full variable domain, rest sourced from reference TRBV15 and TRBJ2-2, is DAMVIQNPRYQVTQFGKPVTLSCSQTLNHNVMYWYQQKSSQAPKLLFHYYDKDFNNEADTPDNFQSRRPNTSFCFLDIRSPGLGDTAMYLCATSRDITTGNTGELFFGEGSRLTVL.

The chain couples TRBV4-2 to TRBJ2-7; TRBD2 aligns across 13 bases. The germline CDR1 and CDR2 sequences are LGHNA and YNFKEQ. The V and J ends lost 0 bases and 7 bases, in that order; junction bases with no gene match: 0. The CDR3 sequence is 14 residues long. The CDR3 loop is CASSQEGLAGEQYF. For the CDR3, the DNA is TGTGCCAGCAGCCAAGAGGGACTAGCGGGGGAGCAGTACTTC.